Following are 21 T cell receptor beta chains from one sample sequenced in a study of CD8 T cells in Susac syndrome. Random hexamers were used to reverse transcribe the RNA input (roughly 0.5 to 1 ug). TCRdb re-called the immunoSEQ multiplex PCR reads through MiXCR, storing one row per CDR3 protein. This table has 140,000 to 150,000 distinct CDR3 sequences, about 94% appearing once. The source material was CD4+ T cells from PBMCs. The receptors here all came from a human donor with Susac syndrome.

This chain joins TRBV11-2 and TRBJ2-7; 7 nucleotides line up with TRBD2. CDR1 is SGHAT, CDR2 FQNNGV, per germline. The CDR3 extends over 14 amino acids. V gave up 8 bases and J gave up 4 bases; unmatched junction bases: 11. CDR3 loop: CASGQKGEGYEQYF. As DNA, the CDR3 is TGTGCCAGCGGCCAAAAAGGGGAGGGGTACGAGCAGTACTTC.

The genes are TRBV7-9 and TRBJ2-7; tentatively, D is TRBD1 or TRBD2 (5 bases each). The CDR3 loop spans 14 amino acids. Germline assignment: CDR1 SEHNR and CDR2 FQNEAQ (reference sequence). Trimming removed 5 bases at V and 0 bases at J, with 11 bases between. The CDR3 region is CASSPGTVSYEQYF. The CDR3 region has the DNA TGTGCCAGCAGCCCCGGGACGGTCTCCTACGAGCAGTACTTC.

The chain employs TRBV18 and TRBJ2-5; D is unresolved. Germline loops: CDR1 KGHSH, CDR2 LQKENI. The length of the CDR3 is 12 residues. Trimming left V 3 bases short and J 5 bases short, with 7 bases between. The CDR3 reads CASSPVRETQYF. The CDR3 DNA follows: TGTGCCAGCTCACCCGTCAGGGAGACCCAGTACTTC. Drawing the rest from reference TRBV18 and TRBJ2-5, the complete variable domain is NAGVMQNPRHLVRRRGQEARLRCSPMKGHSHVYWYRQLPEEGLKFMVYLQKENIIDESGMPKERFSAEFPKEGPSILRIQQVVRGDSAAYFCASSPVRETQYFGPGTRLLVL.

The CDR3 sequence: CAISESPGQGDTEAFF. The CDR3 DNA follows: TGTGCCATCAGTGAGTCACCAGGACAGGGCGACACTGAAGCTTTCTTT. This chain connects TRBV10-3 to TRBJ1-1; 8 nucleotides agree with TRBD1. With V trimmed by 0 bases and J by 3 bases, 6 bases remained unmatched. The germline CDR1 and CDR2 sequences are ENHRY and SYGVKD. This CDR3 is 16 amino acids long.

The chain joins TRBV6-1 to TRBJ2-6, with a tentative D call TRBD1 (6 bases). Between the trimmed V and J ends, which lost 5 bases and 0 bases, there was a span of 20 bases. The CDR3 has 19 residues. Germline lookup yields CDR1 MNHNS and CDR2 SASEGT. The CDR3 DNA is TGTGCCAGCAGTCCCCATTATCAGGGGAAGGGCTCTGGGGCCAACGTCCTGACTTTC. As protein: CASSPHYQGKGSGANVLTF.

The V gene is TRBV28, the J gene TRBJ1-5, with 10 nucleotides matching TRBD1. Trimming cost V 6 bases and J 7 bases; bases outside gene matches: 9. The CDR3 is 15 residues long. Germline V gene data show CDR1 as MDHEN and CDR2 as SYDVKM. The CDR3 bases are TGTGCCAGCAGACCGGGGACAGGGGCCCGGCAGCCCCAGCATTTT. Translating gives CASRPGTGARQPQHF.

The genes are TRBV19 and TRBJ2-3; no firm D call. Trimming left V 3 bases short and J 3 bases short, with 1 base between. There are 11 residues in the CDR3. Looked up from germline, CDR1 is LNHDA and CDR2 is SQIVND (reference sequence). CDR3 nucleotide sequence: TGTGCCAGTAGTATGACAGATACGCAGTATTTT. Protein: CASSMTDTQYF.

This chain links TRBV7-9 with TRBJ1-3; a possible D gene is TRBD1 (6 bases). Germline V gene lookup returns CDR1 SEHNR and CDR2 FQNEAQ (reference sequence). The V end was cut by 4 bases, the J end by 4 bases, with 17 bases between. The CDR3 loop spans 16 amino acids. The CDR3 loop reads CASSSAGQMDGNTIYF. The CDR3 DNA reads TGTGCCAGCAGCTCGGCGGGACAAATGGACGGAAACACCATATATTTT. The full variable domain, rest sourced from reference TRBV7-9 and TRBJ1-3, is DTGVSQNPRHKITKRGQNVTFRCDPISEHNRLYWYRQTLGQGPEFLTYFQNEAQLEKSRLLSDRFSAERPKGSFSTLEIQRTEQGDSAMYLCASSSAGQMDGNTIYFGEGSWLTVV.

The V gene is TRBV6-6, the J gene TRBJ1-1; tentative D call: TRBD1 (6 bases). The V gene lost 3 bases and the J gene lost 8 bases, with 19 bases spanning the gap. The CDR3 has 15 amino acids. Germline V gives CDR1 MNHNY, CDR2 SVGAGI (reference sequence). CDR3 sequence (DNA): TGTGCCAGCAGTTATAGGTCCCCGGGGGCCACCGAAGCTTTCTTT. It yields the protein CASSYRSPGATEAFF.

J is TRBJ1-2 and V is TRBV12-3 or TRBV12-4; D might be TRBD1 (6 bases). V lost 6 bases to trimming and J lost 7 bases, with 15 bases between them. CDR3 length: 13 amino acids. The CDR3 sequence is CASSESNRAGYTF. The CDR3 nucleotides read TGTGCCAGCAGCGAGAGTAACAGGGCTGGCTACACCTTC.

The chain combines TRBV13 with TRBJ2-5; no clear D gene. Germline-derived CDR1 and CDR2 are PRHDT and FYEKMQ (reference sequence). Trimming pared 1 base from V and 2 bases from J, leaving 8 bases between. The CDR3 runs to 14 residues. Here the CDR3 reads CASSLVAKQETQYF. DNA of the CDR3: TGTGCCAGCAGCTTAGTGGCGAAACAAGAGACCCAGTACTTC.

J is TRBJ2-5 and V is TRBV20-1; D perhaps matches TRBD2 (7 bases). The CDR3 is 13 residues long. V dropped 6 bases and J dropped 3 bases, with 14 bases sitting between them. The germline CDR1 and CDR2 sequences are DFQATT and SNEGSKA (reference sequence). The CDR3 spells CSATGEGEETQYF. The CDR3 DNA sequence: TGCAGTGCCACGGGGGAGGGGGAAGAGACCCAGTACTTC.

This clonotype has just a few counts. The J gene is TRBJ2-3, the V gene TRBV4-3, with TRBD2 matching over 10 bases. Germline-derived CDR1 and CDR2 are LGHNA and YSLEER. V was clipped by 4 bases and J by 2 bases; unmatched bases: 6. This CDR3 has 16 amino acids. The CDR3 reads CASSRALAGATDTQYF. DNA of the CDR3: TGCGCCAGCAGCCGCGCCCTAGCGGGAGCCACAGATACGCAGTATTTT.

This clonotype was recorded only once. The chain is built from TRBV29-1 and TRBJ1-2; D remains unclear. Trimming left V 0 bases short and J 8 bases short, with 13 bases between. The length of the CDR3 is 13 residues. Germline CDR1 is SQVTM and CDR2 is ANQGSEA. The CDR3 bases are TGCAGCGTTGAAGATCCAGCGGGGAGAGGCTACACCTTC. This encodes CSVEDPAGRGYTF.

The chain carries TRBV6-5 and TRBJ1-1; possible D gene TRBD1, 6 bases. CDR3 size: 15 residues. Germline CDR1 and CDR2: MNHEY and SVGAGI. V was pared by 0 bases and J by 4 bases, with 12 bases between. The DNA of the CDR3 is TGTGCCAGCAGTTACTCTGGCAGGGGTGGCACTGAAGCTTTCTTT. The encoded protein is CASSYSGRGGTEAFF.

V is TRBV18 and J is TRBJ2-7, with D possibly being TRBD1 (6 bases). The V gene lost 0 bases and the J gene lost 3 bases, with 6 bases spanning the gap. The CDR3 has 13 residues. The germline V gene encodes CDR1 KGHSH and CDR2 LQKENI. The CDR3 DNA is TGTGCCAGCTCACCACCACAGGGCTACGAGCAGTACTTC. Translation: CASSPPQGYEQYF. Full variable domain (remainder filled in from reference TRBV18 and TRBJ2-7): NAGVMQNPRHLVRRRGQEARLRCSPMKGHSHVYWYRQLPEEGLKFMVYLQKENIIDESGMPKERFSAEFPKEGPSILRIQQVVRGDSAAYFCASSPPQGYEQYFGPGTRLTVT.

This clonotype was found once. The genes are TRBV28 and TRBJ2-1; 13 bases line up with TRBD2. Germline CDR1 and CDR2: MDHEN and SYDVKM. The CDR3 is made up of 16 amino acids. The J segment lost 3 bases and the V segment lost 3 bases, leaving 2 bases of the junction unmatched. Here the CDR3 DNA reads TGTGCCAGCAGTTTTACTAGCGGGAGGGTCTACAATGAGCAGTTCTTC. Protein product: CASSFTSGRVYNEQFF.

The J gene is TRBJ1-5, the V gene TRBV28; 8 nucleotides line up with TRBD1. The J segment lost 5 bases and the V segment lost 5 bases, leaving 8 bases of the junction unmatched. The germline V gene has CDR1 MDHEN and CDR2 SYDVKM. This CDR3 is 15 amino acids long. The DNA for the CDR3 is TGTGCCAGCAGTCCCCGGGACAGGCGGGATCAGCCCCAGCATTTT. Amino acids: CASSPRDRRDQPQHF.

This chain joins TRBV5-1 and TRBJ2-3, with TRBD2 identical over 8 bases. Germline-derived CDR1 and CDR2 are SGHRS and YFSETQ. Unmatched junction bases numbered 7, after V lost 2 bases and J lost 5 bases. CDR3 length: 15 amino acids. DNA for the CDR3: TGCGCCAGCAGCTTAGATCAGCTAGCGGGAGATACGCAGTATTTT. It is translated as CASSLDQLAGDTQYF.

The genes are TRBV29-1 and TRBJ1-2, with D perhaps matching TRBD1 (5 bases). Germline-derived CDR1 and CDR2 are SQVTM and ANQGSEA. This CDR3 has 13 amino acids. With 6 bases removed from V and 3 bases from J, the gap between germline ends came to 14 bases. CDR3 DNA: TGCAGCGTGGGGGATCGGGGCTACTATGGCTACACCTTC. Its translation is CSVGDRGYYGYTF.

J is TRBJ2-4 and V is TRBV29-1; D perhaps matches TRBD2 (6 bases). Germline V gives CDR1 SQVTM, CDR2 ANQGSEA. V was clipped by 2 bases and J by 9 bases, with 11 bases between them. This CDR3 is built from 12 residues. The CDR3 loop is CSVERQGGIQYF. For the CDR3, the DNA is TGCAGCGTTGAACGTCAGGGAGGCATTCAGTACTTC. Using reference TRBV29-1 and TRBJ2-4 for the parts outside the CDR3, the full variable domain is SAVISQKPSRDICQRGTSLTIQCQVDSQVTMMFWYRQQPGQSLTLIATANQGSEATYESGFVIDKFPISRPNLTFSTLTVSNMSPEDSSIYLCSVERQGGIQYFGAGTRLSVL.